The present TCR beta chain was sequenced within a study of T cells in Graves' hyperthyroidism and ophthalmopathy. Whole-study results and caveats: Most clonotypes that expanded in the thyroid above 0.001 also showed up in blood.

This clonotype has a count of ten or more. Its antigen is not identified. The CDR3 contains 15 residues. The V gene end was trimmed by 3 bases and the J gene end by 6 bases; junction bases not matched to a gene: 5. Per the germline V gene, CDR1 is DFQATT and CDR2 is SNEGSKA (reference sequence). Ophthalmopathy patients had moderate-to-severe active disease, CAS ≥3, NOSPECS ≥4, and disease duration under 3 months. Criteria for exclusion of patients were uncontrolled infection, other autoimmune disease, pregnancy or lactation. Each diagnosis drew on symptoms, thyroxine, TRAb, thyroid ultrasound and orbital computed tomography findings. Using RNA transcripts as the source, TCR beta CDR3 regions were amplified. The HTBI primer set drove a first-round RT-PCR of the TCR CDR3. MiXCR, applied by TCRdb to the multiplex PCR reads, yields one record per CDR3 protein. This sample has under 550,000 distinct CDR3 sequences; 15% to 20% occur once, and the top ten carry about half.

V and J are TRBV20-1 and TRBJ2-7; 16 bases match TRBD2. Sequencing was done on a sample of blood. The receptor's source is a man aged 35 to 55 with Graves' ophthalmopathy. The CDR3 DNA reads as TGCAGTGCTAGGGGACTAGCGGGAGGGCCTGGCGAGCAGTACTTC. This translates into CSARGLAGGPGEQYF.